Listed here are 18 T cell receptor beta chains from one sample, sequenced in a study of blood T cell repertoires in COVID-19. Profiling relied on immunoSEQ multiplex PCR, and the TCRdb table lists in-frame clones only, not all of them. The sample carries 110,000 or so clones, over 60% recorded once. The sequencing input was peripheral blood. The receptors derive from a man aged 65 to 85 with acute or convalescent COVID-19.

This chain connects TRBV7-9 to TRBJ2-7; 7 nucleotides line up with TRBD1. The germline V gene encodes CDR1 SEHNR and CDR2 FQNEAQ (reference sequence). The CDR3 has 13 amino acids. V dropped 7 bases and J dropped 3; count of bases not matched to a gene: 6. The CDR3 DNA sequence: TGTGCCAGCACCCGGGACAGAAACTACGAGCAGTACTTC. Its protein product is CASTRDRNYEQYF.

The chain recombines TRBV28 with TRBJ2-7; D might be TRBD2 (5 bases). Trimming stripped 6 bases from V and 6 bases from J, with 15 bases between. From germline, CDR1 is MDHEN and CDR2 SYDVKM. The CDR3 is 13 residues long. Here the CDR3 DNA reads TGTGCCAGCAGCCCCCTAGCCCGTGCCGAGCAGTACTTC. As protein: CASSPLARAEQYF.

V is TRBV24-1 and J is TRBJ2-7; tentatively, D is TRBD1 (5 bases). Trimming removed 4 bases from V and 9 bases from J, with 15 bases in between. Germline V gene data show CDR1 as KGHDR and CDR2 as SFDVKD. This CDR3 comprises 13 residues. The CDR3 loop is CATSDRLRDAQYF. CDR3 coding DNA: TGTGCCACCAGTGACCGACTCAGGGATGCGCAGTACTTC.

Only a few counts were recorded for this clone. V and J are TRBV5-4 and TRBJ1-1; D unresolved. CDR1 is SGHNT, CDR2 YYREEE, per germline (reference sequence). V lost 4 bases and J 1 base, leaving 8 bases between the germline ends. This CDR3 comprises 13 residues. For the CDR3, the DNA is TGTGCCAGCAGCATCGACAAGAACACTGAAGCTTTCTTT. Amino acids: CASSIDKNTEAFF.

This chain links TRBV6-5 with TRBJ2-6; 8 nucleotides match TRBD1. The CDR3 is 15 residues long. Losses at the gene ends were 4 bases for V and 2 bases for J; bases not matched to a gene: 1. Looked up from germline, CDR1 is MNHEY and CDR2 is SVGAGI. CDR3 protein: CASSLQGAGANVLTF. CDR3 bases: TGTGCCAGCAGTTTACAGGGGGCTGGGGCCAACGTCCTGACTTTC.

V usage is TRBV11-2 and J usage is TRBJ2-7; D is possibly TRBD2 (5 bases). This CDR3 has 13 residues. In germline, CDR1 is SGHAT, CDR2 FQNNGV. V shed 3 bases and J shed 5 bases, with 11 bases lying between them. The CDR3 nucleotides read TGTGCCAGCAGCTTCTCTCCGGGGAACGAGCAGTACTTC. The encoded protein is CASSFSPGNEQYF.

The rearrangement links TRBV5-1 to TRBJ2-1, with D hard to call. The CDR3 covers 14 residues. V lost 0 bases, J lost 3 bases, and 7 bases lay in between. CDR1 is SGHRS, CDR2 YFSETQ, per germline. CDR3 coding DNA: TGCGCCAGCAGCTTGGACTCTAGCTACAATGAGCAGTTCTTC. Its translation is CASSLDSSYNEQFF.

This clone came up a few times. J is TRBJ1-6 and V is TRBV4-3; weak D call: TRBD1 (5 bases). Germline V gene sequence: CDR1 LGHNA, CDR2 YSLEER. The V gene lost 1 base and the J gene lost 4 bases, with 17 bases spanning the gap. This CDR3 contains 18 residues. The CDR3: CASSQGAMGQTYNSPLHF. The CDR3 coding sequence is TGCGCCAGCAGCCAAGGGGCCATGGGGCAGACTTATAATTCACCCCTCCACTTT.

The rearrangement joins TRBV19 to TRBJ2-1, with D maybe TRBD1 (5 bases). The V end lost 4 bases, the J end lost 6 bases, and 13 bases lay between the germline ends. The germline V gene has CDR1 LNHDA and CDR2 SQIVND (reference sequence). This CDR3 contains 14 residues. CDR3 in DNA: TGTGCCAGTAGTAGGGGCCGTGTGCGCAATGAGCAGTTCTTC. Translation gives CASSRGRVRNEQFF.

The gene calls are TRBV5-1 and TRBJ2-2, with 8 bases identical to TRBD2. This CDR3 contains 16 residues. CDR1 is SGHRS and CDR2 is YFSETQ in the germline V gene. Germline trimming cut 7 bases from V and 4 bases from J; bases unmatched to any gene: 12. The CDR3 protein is CASQRSGMGRTGELFF. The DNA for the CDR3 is TGCGCCAGCCAACGTAGCGGGATGGGGCGCACCGGGGAGCTGTTTTTT.

The CDR3 DNA reads TGTGCCAGCAGTTACTCGCCCGGGACCTACAATGAGCAGTTCTTC. Translated: CASSYSPGTYNEQFF. The chain has TRBV6-5 and TRBJ2-1; perhaps TRBD2 as D (5 bases). The CDR3 extends over 15 amino acids. CDR1 is MNHEY, CDR2 SVGAGI, per germline. Trimming cost V 0 bases and J 2 bases, with 8 bases left between them.

The CDR3 sequence: CASSFSPNSGTNTGELFF. CDR3 nucleotide sequence: TGCGCCAGCAGCTTCAGCCCTAATAGCGGGACGAACACCGGGGAGCTGTTTTTT. The chain joins TRBV5-1 to TRBJ2-2; 8 positions agree with TRBD2. CDR1 is SGHRS, CDR2 YFSETQ, per germline. The CDR3 is 18 amino acids. Unmatched junction bases numbered 9, after V lost 2 bases and J lost 0 bases.

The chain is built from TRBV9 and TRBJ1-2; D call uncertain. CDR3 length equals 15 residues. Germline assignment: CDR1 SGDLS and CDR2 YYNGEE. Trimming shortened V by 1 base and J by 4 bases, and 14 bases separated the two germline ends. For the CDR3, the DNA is TGTGCCAGCAGCGTATCCCCCACGGTACGCTATGGCTACACCTTC. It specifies CASSVSPTVRYGYTF.

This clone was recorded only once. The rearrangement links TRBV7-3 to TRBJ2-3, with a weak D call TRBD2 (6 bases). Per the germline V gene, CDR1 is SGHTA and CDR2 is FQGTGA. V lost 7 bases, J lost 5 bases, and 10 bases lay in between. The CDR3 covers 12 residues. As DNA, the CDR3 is TGTGCCAGCACCCCCGGGGGAGATACGCAGTATTTT. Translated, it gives CASTPGGDTQYF.

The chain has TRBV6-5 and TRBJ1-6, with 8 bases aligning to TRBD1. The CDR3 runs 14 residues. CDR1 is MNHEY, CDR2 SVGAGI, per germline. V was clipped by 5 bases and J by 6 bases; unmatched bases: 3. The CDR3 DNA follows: TGTGCCAGCAGTCGGACAGGGCTTAATTCACCCCTCCACTTT. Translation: CASSRTGLNSPLHF.

CDR3 protein: CAIRAGTGGIYGYTF. DNA for the CDR3: TGTGCCATCAGGGCCGGGACAGGGGGGATCTATGGCTACACCTTC. The chain links TRBV10-3 to TRBJ1-2; 11 positions agree with TRBD1. The CDR3 runs 15 residues. The V segment lost 6 bases and the J segment 4 bases; nucleotides outside the gene matches: 7. CDR1 and CDR2 (germline): ENHRY, SYGVKD.

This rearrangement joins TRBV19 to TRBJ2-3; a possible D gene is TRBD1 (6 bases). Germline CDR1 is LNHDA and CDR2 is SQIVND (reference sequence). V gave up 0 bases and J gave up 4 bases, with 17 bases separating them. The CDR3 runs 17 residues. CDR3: CASSIDEAGVWADTQYF. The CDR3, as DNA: TGTGCCAGTAGTATAGATGAGGCAGGGGTTTGGGCAGATACGCAGTATTTT.

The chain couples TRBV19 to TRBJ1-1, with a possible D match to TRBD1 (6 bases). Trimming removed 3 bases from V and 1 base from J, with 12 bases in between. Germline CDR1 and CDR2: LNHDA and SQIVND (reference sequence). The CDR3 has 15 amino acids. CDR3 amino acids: CASSIQGRPNTEAFF. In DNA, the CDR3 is TGTGCCAGTAGTATTCAGGGGCGCCCGAACACTGAAGCTTTCTTT. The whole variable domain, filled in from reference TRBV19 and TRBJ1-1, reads DGGITQSPKYLFRKEGQNVTLSCEQNLNHDAMYWYRQDPGQGLRLIYYSQIVNDFQKGDIAEGYSVSREKKESFPLTVTSAQKNPTAFYLCASSIQGRPNTEAFFGQGTRLTVV.